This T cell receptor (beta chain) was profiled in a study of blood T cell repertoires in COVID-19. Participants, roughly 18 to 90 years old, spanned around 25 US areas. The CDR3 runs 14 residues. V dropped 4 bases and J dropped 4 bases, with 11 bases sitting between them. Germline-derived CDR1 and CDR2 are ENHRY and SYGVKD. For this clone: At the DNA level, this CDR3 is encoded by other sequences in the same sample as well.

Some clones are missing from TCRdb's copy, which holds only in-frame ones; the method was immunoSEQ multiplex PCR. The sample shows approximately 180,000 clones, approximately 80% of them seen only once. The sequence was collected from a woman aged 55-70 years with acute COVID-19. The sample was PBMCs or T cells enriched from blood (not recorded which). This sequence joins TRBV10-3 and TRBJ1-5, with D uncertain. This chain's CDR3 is CAISVSRDNQPQHF. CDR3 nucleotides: TGTGCCATCAGTGTATCTCGAGATAATCAGCCCCAGCATTTT.